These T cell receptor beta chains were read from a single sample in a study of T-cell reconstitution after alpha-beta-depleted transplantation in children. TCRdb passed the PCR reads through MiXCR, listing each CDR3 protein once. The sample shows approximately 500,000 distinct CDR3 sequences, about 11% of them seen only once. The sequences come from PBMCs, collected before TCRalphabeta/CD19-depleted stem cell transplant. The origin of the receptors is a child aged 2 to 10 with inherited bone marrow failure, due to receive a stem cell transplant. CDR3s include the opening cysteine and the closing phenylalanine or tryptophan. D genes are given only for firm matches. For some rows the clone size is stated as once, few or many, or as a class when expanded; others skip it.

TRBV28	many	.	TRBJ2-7	CASSSWAGQNFYEQYF	TGTGCCAGCAGTTCTTGGGCGGGACAGAACTTCTACGAGCAGTACTTC
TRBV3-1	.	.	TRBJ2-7	CASSQESADHYEQYF	TGTGCCAGCAGCCAAGAATCCGCCGACCACTACGAGCAGTACTTC
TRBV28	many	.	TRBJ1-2	CASSLTGPGMGYTF	TGTGCCAGCAGTTTAACGGGTCCCGGCATGGGCTACACCTTC
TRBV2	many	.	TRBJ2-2	CASKESTRNTGELFF	TGTGCCAGCAAGGAATCCACGAGAAACACCGGGGAGCTGTTTTTT
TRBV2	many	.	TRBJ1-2	CASGGSNYGYTF	TGTGCCAGCGGGGGTTCTAACTATGGCTACACCTTC
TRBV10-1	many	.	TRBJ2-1	CASSEEYPYNEQFF	TGCGCCAGCAGTGAGGAATACCCTTACAATGAGCAGTTCTTC
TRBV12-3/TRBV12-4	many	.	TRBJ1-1	CASSPPFPAFF	TGTGCCAGCAGTCCCCCCTTTCCGGCTTTCTTT
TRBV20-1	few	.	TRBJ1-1	CSARRESEAFF	TGCAGTGCGAGGCGGGAATCTGAAGCTTTCTTT
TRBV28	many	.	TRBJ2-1	CASSLRGTLYNEQFF	TGTGCCAGCAGCCTGAGGGGGACTTTATACAATGAGCAGTTCTTC
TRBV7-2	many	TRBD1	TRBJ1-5	CASSSGQGVQPQHF	TGTGCCAGCAGCTCGGGACAGGGGGTCCAGCCCCAGCATTTT
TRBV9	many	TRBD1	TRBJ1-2	CASSVAVTGGVYGYTF	TGTGCCAGCAGCGTAGCCGTGACAGGGGGTGTCTATGGCTACACCTTC
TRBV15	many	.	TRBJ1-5	CATSRDEGNQPQHF	TGTGCCACCAGCAGAGATGAGGGGAATCAGCCCCAGCATTTT
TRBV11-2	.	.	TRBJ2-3	CASSQNRGGLDTQYF	TGTGCCAGCAGCCAAAATCGGGGCGGATTAGATACGCAGTATTTT
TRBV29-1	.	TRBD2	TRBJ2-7	CSAEAAGTYEQYF	TGCAGCGCTGAGGCAGCGGGAACCTACGAGCAGTACTTC
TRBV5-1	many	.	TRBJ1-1	CASSLGLNTEAFF	TGCGCCAGCAGCTTGGGTTTGAACACTGAAGCTTTCTTT
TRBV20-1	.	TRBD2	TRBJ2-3	CSASYPASGRWTDTQYF	TGCAGTGCTAGTTATCCGGCTAGCGGGAGGTGGACAGATACGCAGTATTTT
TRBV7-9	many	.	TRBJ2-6	CASSPAPRGVGANVLTF	TGTGCCAGCAGCCCAGCCCCGCGCGGGGTCGGGGCCAACGTCCTGACTTTC
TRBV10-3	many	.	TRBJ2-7	CAISDLGSTYEQYF	TGTGCCATCAGTGACCTAGGGTCCACCTACGAGCAGTACTTC
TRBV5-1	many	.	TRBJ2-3	CASSLGGTGVPTDTQYF	TGCGCCAGCAGCTTGGGGGGCACGGGAGTACCCACAGATACGCAGTATTTT
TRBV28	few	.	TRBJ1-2	CASTLSDSFFYGYTF	TGTGCCAGCACCCTTTCCGACAGTTTTTTCTATGGCTACACCTTC
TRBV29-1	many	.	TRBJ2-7	CSVEDRPRGLSYEQYF	TGCAGCGTTGAAGACCGACCACGGGGCCTCTCCTACGAGCAGTACTTC
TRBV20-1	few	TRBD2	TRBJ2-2	CSARRDYRTGELFF	TGCAGTGCTAGACGGGACTATAGGACCGGGGAGCTGTTTTTT
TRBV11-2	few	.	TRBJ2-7	CASSSPGKTYEQYF	TGTGCCAGCAGCTCCCCAGGGAAGACCTACGAGCAGTACTTC
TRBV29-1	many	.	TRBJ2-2	CSVVNQATGELFF	TGCAGCGTGGTAAACCAGGCCACCGGGGAGCTGTTTTTT
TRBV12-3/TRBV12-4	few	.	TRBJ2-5	CASSWGRGRQTQYF	TGTGCCAGCAGTTGGGGCAGGGGACGGCAGACCCAGTACTTC
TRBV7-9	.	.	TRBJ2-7	CARSFGQPYEQYF	TGTGCCAGGAGCTTCGGACAGCCCTACGAGCAGTACTTC
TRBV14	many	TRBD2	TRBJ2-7	CASSPRGGPYEQYF	TGTGCCAGCAGCCCTCGGGGGGGCCCCTACGAGCAGTACTTC
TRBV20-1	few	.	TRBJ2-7	CSAPPTSYEQYF	TGCAGTGCTCCCCCGACCTCCTACGAGCAGTACTTC
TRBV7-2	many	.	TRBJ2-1	CASSWIGYEQFF	TGTGCCAGCAGCTGGATAGGCTATGAGCAGTTCTTC
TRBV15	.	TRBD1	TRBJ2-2	CATSIGTENTGELFF	TGTGCCACCAGCATCGGGACAGAGAACACCGGGGAGCTGTTTTTT
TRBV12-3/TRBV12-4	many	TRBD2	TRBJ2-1	CASSTLRTSGYNEQFF	TGTGCCAGCAGCACTCTTAGGACTAGCGGTTACAATGAGCAGTTCTTC
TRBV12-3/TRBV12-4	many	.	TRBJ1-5	CAIGALNQPQHF	TGTGCCATAGGGGCCCTAAATCAGCCCCAGCATTTT
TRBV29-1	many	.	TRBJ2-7	CSVESTTYEQYF	TGCAGCGTTGAATCCACTACCTACGAGCAGTACTTC
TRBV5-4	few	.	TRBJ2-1	CASKKEDNEQFF	TGTGCCAGCAAAAAAGAAGACAATGAGCAGTTCTTC
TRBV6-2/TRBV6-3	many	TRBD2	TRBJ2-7	CASSYQTGGYEQYF	TGTGCCAGCAGTTACCAGACGGGAGGGTACGAGCAGTACTTC
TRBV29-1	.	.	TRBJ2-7	CSAEGDSSNSYEQYF	TGCAGCGCTGAGGGAGATTCGTCGAACTCCTACGAGCAGTACTTC
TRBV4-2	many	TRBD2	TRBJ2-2	CASSQDLVASGTNTGELFF	TGTGCCAGCAGCCAAGATTTAGTGGCTAGCGGGACGAACACCGGGGAGCTGTTTTTT
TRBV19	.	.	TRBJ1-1	CASSPPGPSTEAFF	TGTGCCAGTAGTCCCCCGGGGCCGAGCACTGAAGCTTTCTTT
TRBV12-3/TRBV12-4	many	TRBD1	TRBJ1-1	CASSGDSPEAFF	TGTGCCAGCAGTGGGGACAGTCCTGAAGCTTTCTTT
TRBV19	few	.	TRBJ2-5	CASSGPRGSQETQYF	TGTGCCAGTAGTGGTCCTCGGGGATCGCAAGAGACCCAGTACTTC
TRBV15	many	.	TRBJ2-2	CATSRDPGAAGGELFF	TGTGCCACCAGCAGAGATCCCGGGGCGGCAGGCGGGGAGCTGTTTTTT
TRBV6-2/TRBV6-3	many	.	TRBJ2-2	CASIRRGQEVTGELFF	TGTGCCAGCATTCGTCGGGGTCAGGAGGTCACCGGGGAGCTGTTTTTT
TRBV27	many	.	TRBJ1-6	CASSPLPQGANSPLHF	TGTGCCAGCAGTCCGCTACCACAGGGAGCGAATTCACCCCTCCACTTT
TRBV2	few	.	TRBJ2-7	CASSEDEGILIPYEQYF	TGTGCCAGCAGTGAAGATGAAGGAATACTAATACCCTACGAGCAGTACTTC
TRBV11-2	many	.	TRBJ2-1	CASSLGSPSYNEQFF	TGTGCCAGCAGCTTAGGAAGCCCGAGCTACAATGAGCAGTTCTTC
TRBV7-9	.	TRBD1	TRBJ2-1	CANSEWDRGSNEQFF	TGTGCCAACTCTGAGTGGGACAGGGGTTCCAATGAGCAGTTCTTC
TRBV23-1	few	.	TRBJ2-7	CASSQSWLPIYEQYF	TGCGCCAGCAGTCAATCGTGGCTACCCATCTACGAGCAGTACTTC
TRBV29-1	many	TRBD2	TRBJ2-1	CSVVGEAGGRREQFF	TGCAGCGTTGTGGGTGAGGCTGGCGGGAGGCGAGAGCAGTTCTTC
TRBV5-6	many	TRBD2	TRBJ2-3	CASSFLSAGAGDTQYF	TGTGCCAGCAGCTTCCTCTCAGCGGGAGCGGGAGATACGCAGTATTTT
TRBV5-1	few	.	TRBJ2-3	CASSPRTVSTDTQYF	TGCGCCAGCAGCCCCAGGACAGTCTCCACAGATACGCAGTATTTT
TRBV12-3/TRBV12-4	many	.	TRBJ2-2	CASSQVDYLETGELFF	TGTGCCAGCAGTCAGGTGGACTATCTTGAAACCGGGGAGCTGTTTTTT
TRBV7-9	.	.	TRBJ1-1	CASSTWPQAGEAFF	TGTGCCAGCAGCACCTGGCCACAGGCTGGTGAAGCTTTCTTT
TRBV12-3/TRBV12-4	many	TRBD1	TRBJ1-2	CASSLGPGGGYTF	TGTGCCAGCAGTTTGGGCCCAGGGGGCGGCTACACCTTC
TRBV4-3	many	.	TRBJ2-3	CASSQAVAVTTDTQYF	TGCGCCAGCAGCCAAGCTGTGGCGGTAACCACAGATACGCAGTATTTT
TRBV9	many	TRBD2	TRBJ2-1	CASSVDGGGLYNEQFF	TGTGCCAGCAGCGTAGACGGGGGAGGGCTATACAATGAGCAGTTCTTC
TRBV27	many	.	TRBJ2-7	CASSLDMSSYEQYF	TGTGCCAGCAGTCTTGACATGAGCTCCTACGAGCAGTACTTC
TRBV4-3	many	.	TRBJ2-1	CASSQDPQRWQFF	TGCGCCAGCAGCCAAGATCCGCAGCGCTGGCAGTTCTTC
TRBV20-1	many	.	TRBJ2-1	CSARDRSNNEQFF	TGCAGTGCTAGAGATCGCTCGAACAATGAGCAGTTCTTC
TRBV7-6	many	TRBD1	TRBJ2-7	CASSLGPTGDYEQYF	TGTGCCAGCAGCTTAGGTCCGACAGGGGACTACGAGCAGTACTTC
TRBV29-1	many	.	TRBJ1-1	CSVVQGPGTEAFF	TGCAGCGTTGTACAAGGGCCGGGCACTGAAGCTTTCTTT